This TCR beta chain was found in a study of radiotherapy plus CTLA-4 blockade in lung cancer (dated by TCRdb to 2016 to 2019). For the wider study: Among enrolled patients, 15% to 20% had an objective response and 30% to 35% reached disease control. Points the paper makes about the study in general: After treatment with radiotherapy and ipilimumab, TCR clones that originated in tumors expanded in peripheral blood. The strongest predictors of response, as reported, were early dynamic changes in blood T cell clones along with a rise in serum interferon-beta after radiation.

The study tested focal radiation therapy combined with CTLA-4 blockade (ipilimumab) in patients with chemo-refractory metastatic non-small-cell lung cancer. Libraries were prepared through the immunoSEQ multiplex PCR assay. In its TCRdb copy, this immuneACCESS table keeps in-frame sequences only and misses some clones. Where compared with another copy, unresolved V genes explain less than half of these, and the others have no known cause. For this sample the table gives about 59,000 clones, of which under 75% were detected only once. Roughly 8.7% of the sample comes from the top ten. As to this clone: Its antigen is not yet known. No clone much larger than this one lies a single base away; base qualities are absent.

The origin of this receptor is a human donor with non-small cell lung cancer whose response to radiotherapy plus ipilimumab could not be evaluated. Sequenced material: peripheral blood, taken from a patient treated with radiotherapy plus ipilimumab.

The nucleotide sequence is given as TGTGCCAGCTCACCAACGGGCGGGAAGACCTCCTACGAGCAGTACTTC. Translated, it reads CASSPTGGKTSYEQYF. The rearrangement joined TRBV18 to TRBJ2-7, with TRBD2 as a weak D call on 6 bases. Sequences KGHSH (CDR1) and LQKENI (CDR2) are obtained from the germline V gene. Relative to germline, V is 2 bases shorter and J is 0 bases shorter, with 14 bases between their ends. The CDR3 covers 16 residues, taking in both the cysteine and the phenylalanine. Only the CDR3 DNA stays, 48 bases, in frame from base 1.